This T cell receptor (beta chain) is from a study of T cells in Graves' hyperthyroidism and ophthalmopathy. Amplification of TCR beta CDR3 regions used RNA as the template. The HTBI primer set drove a first-round RT-PCR of the TCR CDR3. TCRdb processed the multiplex PCR reads anew with MiXCR; each CDR3 protein has one entry. The repertoire holds roughly 180,000 distinct CDR3 sequences, with around 8.9% as singletons. Together with thyroid ultrasound, orbital computed tomography, serum thyroxine and TRAb, clinical symptoms were used for diagnoses. PBMCs stemmed from over 7.5 ml fresh peripheral blood. This clonotype appeared a few times. What it binds is not known. This is likely a read error, given that the CDR3 carries no conserved phenylalanine or tryptophan at its end. Trimming removed 5 bases from V and 2 bases from J; junction bases left unmatched: 10. The CDR3 consists of 16 residues. Germline lookup yields CDR1 SGHTA and CDR2 FQGTGA.

Study outcomes and limitations: Model-based prediction identified ophthalmopathy a median about 7 months prior to its onset.

The chain links TRBV7-3 to TRBJ2-5; 8 bases line up with TRBD2. Sequenced sample: blood. This TCR came from a woman younger than 30 with Graves' hyperthyroidism that later progressed to Graves' ophthalmopathy. The CDR3 loop is CASSPLPTGGQETQYL. In DNA, the CDR3 is TGTGCCAGCAGCCCCCTGCCAACGGGAGGGCAAGAGACCCAGTACCTC.